The 23 T cell receptor beta chains below were found in one sample sequenced in a study of cytomegalovirus exposure and HLA in healthy donors. Vbeta (60) and Jbeta (13) primers were used in the PCR. The assay was immunoSEQ multiplex PCR, and TCRdb's table has in-frame clones only and misses some. The table records around 100,000 clones, 82% of them present only once. The material sequenced was PBMCs. The receptors here all came from a man aged 30-40 years in good health and CMV-seropositive.

The genes are TRBV6-6 and TRBJ2-5; the match to TRBD1 covers 10 bases. The CDR3 spans 15 residues. Trimming removed 5 bases from V and 5 bases from J; junction bases left unmatched: 8. Looked up from germline, CDR1 is MNHNY and CDR2 is SVGAGI (reference sequence). CDR3 sequence: CASSPRDRGGETQYF. CDR3 nucleotide sequence: TGTGCCAGCAGTCCCCGGGACAGGGGCGGTGAGACCCAGTACTTC.

This chain connects TRBV11-2 to TRBJ2-5; a possible D gene is TRBD2 (5 bases). The CDR3 totals 16 residues. With 5 bases removed from V and 5 bases from J, the gap between germline ends came to 21 bases. The germline CDR1 and CDR2 sequences are SGHAT and FQNNGV. The CDR3 loop is CASSPNLMGVGETQYF. In nucleotides, the CDR3 is TGTGCCAGCAGCCCCAATTTAATGGGAGTGGGCGAGACCCAGTACTTC.

The chain employs TRBV29-1 and TRBJ2-3; no clear D gene. This CDR3 is 11 amino acids long. Germline V lookup: CDR1 SQVTM, CDR2 ANQGSEA. The ends were cut back, 8 bases at V and 4 bases at J, with 10 bases in the middle. As DNA, the CDR3 is TGCAGCATGCGAATCGCAGATACGCAGTATTTT. Amino acid sequence: CSMRIADTQYF.

The chain couples TRBV18 to TRBJ2-1; weak D call: TRBD1 (6 bases). The V end was cut by 3 bases, the J end by 4 bases, with 10 bases between. Germline CDR1 is KGHSH and CDR2 is LQKENI. The CDR3 consists of 14 residues. The CDR3 sequence is CASSPRQEYNEQFF. CDR3 DNA: TGTGCCAGCTCACCGCGACAGGAATACAATGAGCAGTTCTTC.

This chain connects TRBV5-6 to TRBJ2-1; 7 bases map to TRBD1. This CDR3 contains 15 residues. V lost 2 bases to trimming and J lost 5 bases; unmatched junction nucleotides: 7. The germline V gene has CDR1 SGHDT and CDR2 YYEEEE. The CDR3 here is CASSLPGQTDNEQFF. CDR3 DNA sequence: TGTGCCAGCAGCTTACCGGGACAGACCGACAATGAGCAGTTCTTC.

This clone was observed once. The rearrangement links TRBV2 to TRBJ2-7, with 8 bases identical to TRBD1. V lost 6 bases and J lost 2; bases outside the gene matches: 9. Germline V lookup: CDR1 SNHLY, CDR2 FYNNEI. There are 15 residues in the CDR3. CDR3 protein: CASSGGQGLPYEQYF. CDR3 bases: TGTGCCAGCAGCGGCGGACAGGGACTTCCCTACGAGCAGTACTTC.

This clone was observed a few times. The chain couples TRBV5-6 to TRBJ2-7; 11 positions agree with TRBD2. Germline CDR1 reads SGHDT; CDR2 reads YYEEEE. The CDR3 is 14 amino acids. Germline trimming cut 4 bases from V and 6 bases from J; bases unmatched to any gene: 6. Here the CDR3 reads CASSRPGTSGEQYF. The CDR3 DNA reads TGTGCCAGCAGCAGACCCGGGACTAGCGGCGAGCAGTACTTC.

With respect to this clone: The sample has other DNA sequences that encode this CDR3 too. The chain uses TRBV28 and TRBJ2-2; 10 bases line up with TRBD2. V lost 5 bases and J lost 3; bases outside the gene matches: 9. The CDR3 has 17 residues. Germline-derived CDR1 and CDR2 are MDHEN and SYDVKM. Written as DNA, the CDR3 is TGTGCCAGCAGTCCTCAACTAGCGGGAAGCTACACCGGGGAGCTGTTTTTT. This codes for CASSPQLAGSYTGELFF.

The V call is TRBV18, the J call TRBJ2-2; D not certain. Trimming shortened V by 0 bases and J by 4 bases, and 6 bases separated the two germline ends. The germline gives CDR1 KGHSH, CDR2 LQKENI. CDR3 length equals 14 residues. The CDR3 sequence: CASSPPLFTGELFF. CDR3 nucleotide sequence: TGTGCCAGCTCACCACCACTGTTCACCGGGGAGCTGTTTTTT.

The chain joins TRBV28 to TRBJ1-1; 10 bases are shared with TRBD1. Germline V CDR1 and CDR2: MDHEN, SYDVKM. The CDR3 spans 14 residues. V was pared by 8 bases and J by 1 base, with 4 bases of the junction left unmatched. Here the CDR3 reads CASWDRGSNTEAFF. The CDR3 bases are TGTGCCAGCTGGGACAGGGGCTCGAACACTGAAGCTTTCTTT. The full variable domain, in which reference TRBV28 and TRBJ1-1 provide the parts outside the CDR3, is DVKVTQSSRYLVKRTGEKVFLECVQDMDHENMFWYRQDPGLGLRLIYFSYDVKMKEKGDIPEGYSVSREKKERFSLILESASTNQTSMYLCASWDRGSNTEAFFGQGTRLTVV.

The V call is TRBV27, the J call TRBJ2-1, with TRBD2 matching over 12 bases. This CDR3 contains 15 residues. In germline, CDR1 is MNHEY, CDR2 SMNVEV (reference sequence). After removal of 5 bases from V and 7 bases from J, the junction contained 6 bases not matched to a gene. The CDR3 protein is CASSVGLAGVNEQFF. The CDR3 DNA reads as TGTGCCAGCAGTGTGGGACTAGCGGGCGTAAATGAGCAGTTCTTC.

The V gene is TRBV18, the J gene TRBJ1-1, with D possibly being TRBD1 (5 bases). Trimming removed 2 bases from V and 0 bases from J, with 16 bases in between. The CDR3 has 17 amino acids. Germline CDR1 and CDR2: KGHSH and LQKENI. CDR3 sequence: CASSPRGASSLNTEAFF. In DNA, the CDR3 is TGTGCCAGCTCACCAAGGGGCGCTTCCTCCTTGAACACTGAAGCTTTCTTT. The full variable domain, its missing parts supplied by reference TRBV18 and TRBJ1-1, is NAGVMQNPRHLVRRRGQEARLRCSPMKGHSHVYWYRQLPEEGLKFMVYLQKENIIDESGMPKERFSAEFPKEGPSILRIQQVVRGDSAAYFCASSPRGASSLNTEAFFGQGTRLTVV.

This chain links TRBV2 with TRBJ2-1; 7 bases line up with TRBD2. Germline V gene data show CDR1 as SNHLY and CDR2 as FYNNEI. This CDR3 is built from 16 residues. With V trimmed by 2 bases and J by 3 bases, 7 bases remained unmatched. CDR3 sequence reads: CASSESGGGRYNEQFF. The CDR3 bases are TGTGCCAGCAGTGAATCGGGCGGGGGTCGCTACAATGAGCAGTTCTTC.

The gene calls are TRBV2 and TRBJ2-1, with a weak D call TRBD2 (6 bases). The length of the CDR3 is 17 residues. Germline values: CDR1 SNHLY, CDR2 FYNNEI. The V gene lost 7 bases and the J gene lost 0 bases, with 19 bases spanning the gap. CDR3 sequence (DNA): TGTGCCAGCACTAAGGGGCTTAGCGGTAGCTCCTACAATGAGCAGTTCTTC. Its protein product is CASTKGLSGSSYNEQFF. Based on the CDR3 plus reference TRBV2 and TRBJ2-1, the full variable domain is EPEVTQTPSHQVTQMGQEVILRCVPISNHLYFYWYRQILGQKVEFLVSFYNNEISEKSEIFDDQFSVERPDGSNFTLKIRSTKLEDSAMYFCASTKGLSGSSYNEQFFGPGTRLTVL.

The rearrangement joins TRBV19 to TRBJ2-7; 9 bases match TRBD2. CDR1 and CDR2 from the germline V gene are LNHDA and SQIVND (reference sequence). V lost 5 bases and J lost 3; bases outside the gene matches: 5. The CDR3 runs 14 residues. The CDR3 bases are TGTGCCAGTAGTGGGCTAGCGGGATTCTACGAGCAGTACTTC. This codes for CASSGLAGFYEQYF.

Notes on this clone: One junction end does not reproduce the germline sequence, and a read error may be involved. The V and J genes are TRBV7-9 and TRBJ2-5, with a weak D call TRBD2 (5 bases). The CDR3 runs 12 residues. Germline loops: CDR1 SEHNR, CDR2 FQNEAQ (reference sequence). CDR3 amino acids: CSSSLARETQYF. As DNA, the CDR3 is TGTTCCAGCAGCTTAGCGCGGGAGACCCAGTACTTC.

The chain is built from TRBV15 and TRBJ1-2, with D uncertain. CDR3 length: 17 residues. Germline V gene lookup returns CDR1 LNHNV and CDR2 YYDKDF (reference sequence). V shed 0 bases and J shed 7 bases, with 21 bases lying between them. CDR3 sequence (DNA): TGTGCCACCAGCAGAGATGGCGGGGAGAGGGCGTCGGGTGGCTACACCTTC. As protein: CATSRDGGERASGGYTF.

This chain uses TRBV9 with TRBJ2-1; 7 nucleotides match TRBD1. Unmatched junction bases numbered 6, after V lost 4 bases and J lost 2 bases. Germline V gene data show CDR1 as SGDLS and CDR2 as YYNGEE. The CDR3 has 15 residues. CDR3 sequence (DNA): TGTGCCAGCAGCTCATCGGGACAGACCTACAATGAGCAGTTCTTC. This codes for CASSSSGQTYNEQFF.

The V and J genes are TRBV5-6 and TRBJ1-5, with 8 bases aligning to TRBD1. The CDR3 runs 16 residues. After removal of 2 bases from V and 1 base from J, the junction contained 5 bases not matched to a gene. The germline V gene has CDR1 SGHDT and CDR2 YYEEEE. This CDR3 reads CASSFATGASNQPQHF. The DNA for the CDR3 is TGTGCCAGCAGCTTCGCGACAGGGGCGAGCAATCAGCCCCAGCATTTT.

The chain links TRBV5-4 to TRBJ1-2; D gene uncertain. Trimming took off 4 bases at V and 0 bases at J, with 16 bases between the two ends. Germline V gene sequence: CDR1 SGHNT, CDR2 YYREEE (reference sequence). The CDR3 consists of 16 residues. The CDR3 spells CASSPAAQSANYGYTF. The CDR3 DNA reads as TGTGCCAGCAGCCCAGCCGCTCAGAGCGCTAACTATGGCTACACCTTC.

In nucleotides, the CDR3 is TGTGCCTGGAGAACTTCGGGTGGCTACACCTTC. Its protein is CAWRTSGGYTF. The chain carries TRBV30 and TRBJ1-2, with D uncertain. Germline V gene sequence: CDR1 GTSNPN, CDR2 SVGIG (reference sequence). The CDR3 has 11 residues. V dropped 3 bases and J dropped 7 bases, with 9 bases sitting between them. The variable domain in full, with the rest retrieved from reference TRBV30 and TRBJ1-2, is SQTIHQWPATLVQPVGSPLSLECTVEGTSNPNLYWYRQAAGRGLQLLFYSVGIGQISSEVPQNLSASRPQDRQFILSSKKLLLSDSGFYLCAWRTSGGYTFGSGTRLTVV.

The chain is built from TRBV4-3 and TRBJ2-7; D is perhaps TRBD2 (5 bases). Trimming stripped 4 bases from V and 0 bases from J, with 13 bases between. The germline V gene has CDR1 LGHNA and CDR2 YSLEER. The CDR3 contains 15 residues. The CDR3 loop reads CASSLSLGISYEQYF. The CDR3 coding sequence is TGCGCCAGCAGCCTCTCCCTCGGGATCTCCTACGAGCAGTACTTC.

The genes are TRBV9 and TRBJ1-3; no reliable D call. The CDR3 length is 14 residues. The germline V and J ends were trimmed by 0 bases and 0 bases, with 4 bases remaining between them. Germline V gives CDR1 SGDLS, CDR2 YYNGEE. The CDR3 region is CASSVAISGNTIYF. The CDR3 DNA is TGTGCCAGCAGCGTAGCAATCTCTGGAAACACCATATATTTT.